This record covers a single TCR beta chain. This clone was seen a single time. No antigen is known for it. No much larger clonotype is one base removed from it; base qualities were not supplied. These data originate in a study of cytomegalovirus exposure and HLA in healthy donors (dated by TCRdb to about 2017). Broadly, across the study: According to a later analysis, one platform produced both the roughly 120 validation repertoires and the 670 or so repertoires of the first cohort. The study was designed to test whether signatures of past pathogen exposure could be identified by cataloging public T cell receptors. In addition to the first cohort of roughly 670 subjects, a separate validation cohort of some 120 different subjects was used. The study combined high-throughput TCR immunosequencing, statistical association of individual TCRs with disease status, and machine learning to predict cytomegalovirus infection status.

Trimming takes 10 bases from V and 1 base from J, and the germline ends sit 20 bases apart. There are 16 amino acids in the CDR3, from cysteine to phenylalanine inclusive. The read is trimmed to its CDR3 DNA, 48 bases read in frame from base 1. Reading the germline V gene (reference sequence) gives CDR1 MNHNY and CDR2 SVGAGI. Results and caveats for the whole study, not just this receptor: The validation cohort had no HLA typing available for a later analysis, so co-occurrence within that cohort was assessed over all 110 or so repertoires. In vitro tests confirmed that a few of the cytomegalovirus-associated TCR beta chains recognize cytomegalovirus antigens. In the study, some 160 TCR beta chains were listed as associated with cytomegalovirus. According to the authors, the approach could potentially be generalized to other disease states and immunological phenotypes. While some public TCRs were present in many individuals, most TCR sequences turned up only very rarely across donors. The classifier was reported to diagnose cytomegalovirus status with high specificity and sensitivity in both the original and validation cohorts. Subsequent analysis determined that TCRs grouped into clusters in the first cohort also showed a tendency toward co-occurrence across the 120 validation repertoires, and 85% to 95% of cluster scores exceeded 0.

The library was built by means of the immunoSEQ multiplex PCR assay. Processing in the source paper ran as follows. A statistical classification framework was built to diagnose cytomegalovirus status from the catalog of TCR beta chain sequences. TCRdb took over this immuneACCESS table, retaining in-frame rearrangements with V and J assigned. Such tables are incomplete; in checked studies, under half of the missing clones stem from an unresolved V gene, and the remainder is unexplained. V, J and clone size derive from that table, while D and trimming were established from the DNA sequence. This sample gives about 56,000 clones in total; more than 80% of them show up just once. The ten most abundant clones make up 1.1% of the sample. Separate from the approximately 670-subject first cohort, the validation cohort of more than 90 subjects was the group to which the donors belonged.

This receptor chain uses TRBV6-6 and TRBJ1-5; no D segment can be confidently identified. Source material: PBMCs. This sequence was found in a man aged 18 to 30 in good health and CMV-seronegative. The DNA sequence follows: TGTGCCACATCCGTTACGGTAGAGGAGAGCAATCAGCCCCAGCATTTT. Translated, it gives CATSVTVEESNQPQHF.